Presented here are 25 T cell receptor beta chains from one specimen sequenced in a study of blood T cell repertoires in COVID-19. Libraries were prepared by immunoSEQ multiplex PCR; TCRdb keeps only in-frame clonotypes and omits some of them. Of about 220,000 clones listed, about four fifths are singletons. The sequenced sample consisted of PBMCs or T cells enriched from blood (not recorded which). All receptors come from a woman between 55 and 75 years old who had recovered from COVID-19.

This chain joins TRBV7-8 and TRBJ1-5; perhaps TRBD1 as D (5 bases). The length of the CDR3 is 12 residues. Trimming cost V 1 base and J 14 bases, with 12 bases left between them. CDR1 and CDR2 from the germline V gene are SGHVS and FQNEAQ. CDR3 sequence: CASSLGQGRKHF. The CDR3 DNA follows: TGTGCCAGCAGCTTAGGCCAGGGCCGAAAGCATTTT.

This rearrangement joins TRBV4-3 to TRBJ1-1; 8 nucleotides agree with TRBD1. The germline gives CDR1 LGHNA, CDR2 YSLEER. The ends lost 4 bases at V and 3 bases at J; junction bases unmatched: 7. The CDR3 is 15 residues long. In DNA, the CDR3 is TGCGCCAGCAGCCGAATAACAGGGGGGGACACTGAAGCTTTCTTT. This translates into CASSRITGGDTEAFF.

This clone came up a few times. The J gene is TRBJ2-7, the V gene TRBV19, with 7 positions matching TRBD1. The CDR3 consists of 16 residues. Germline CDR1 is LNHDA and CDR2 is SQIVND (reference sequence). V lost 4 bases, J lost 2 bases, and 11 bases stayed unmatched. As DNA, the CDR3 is TGTGCCAGTAGTAGGGGTCAACCGGGACAGCCCTACGAGCAGTACTTC. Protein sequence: CASSRGQPGQPYEQYF. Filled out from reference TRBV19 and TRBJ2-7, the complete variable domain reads DGGITQSPKYLFRKEGQNVTLSCEQNLNHDAMYWYRQDPGQGLRLIYYSQIVNDFQKGDIAEGYSVSREKKESFPLTVTSAQKNPTAFYLCASSRGQPGQPYEQYFGPGTRLTVT.

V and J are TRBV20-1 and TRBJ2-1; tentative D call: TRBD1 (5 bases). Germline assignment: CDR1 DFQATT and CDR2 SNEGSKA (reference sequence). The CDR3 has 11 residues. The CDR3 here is CSIDSYNEQFF. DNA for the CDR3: TGCAGCATTGACAGCTACAATGAGCAGTTCTTC.

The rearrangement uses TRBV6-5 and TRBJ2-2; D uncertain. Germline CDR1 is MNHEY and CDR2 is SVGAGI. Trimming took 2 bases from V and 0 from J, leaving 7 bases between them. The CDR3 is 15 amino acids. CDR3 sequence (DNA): TGTGCCAGCAGTTACGTGGCACCGAACACCGGGGAGCTGTTTTTT. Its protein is CASSYVAPNTGELFF.

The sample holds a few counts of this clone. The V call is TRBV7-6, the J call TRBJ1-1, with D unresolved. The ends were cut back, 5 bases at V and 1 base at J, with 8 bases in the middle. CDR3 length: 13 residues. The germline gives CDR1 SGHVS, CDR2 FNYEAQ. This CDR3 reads CASSTAGNTEAFF. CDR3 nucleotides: TGTGCCAGCAGCACTGCAGGGAACACTGAAGCTTTCTTT.

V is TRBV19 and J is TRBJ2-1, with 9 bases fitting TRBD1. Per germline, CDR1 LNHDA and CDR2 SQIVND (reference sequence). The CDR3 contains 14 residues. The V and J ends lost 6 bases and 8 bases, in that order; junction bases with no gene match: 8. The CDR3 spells CASSSGQGGYEQFF. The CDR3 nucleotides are TGTGCCAGTAGCTCGGGACAGGGCGGGTATGAGCAGTTCTTC.

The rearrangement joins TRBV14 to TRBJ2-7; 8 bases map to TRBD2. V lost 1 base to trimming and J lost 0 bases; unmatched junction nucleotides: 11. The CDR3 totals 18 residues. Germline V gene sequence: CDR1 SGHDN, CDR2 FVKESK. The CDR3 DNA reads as TGTGCCAGCAGCCAAGCTAGCGGGTGGGCCCCGAGCTCCTACGAGCAGTACTTC. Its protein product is CASSQASGWAPSSYEQYF.

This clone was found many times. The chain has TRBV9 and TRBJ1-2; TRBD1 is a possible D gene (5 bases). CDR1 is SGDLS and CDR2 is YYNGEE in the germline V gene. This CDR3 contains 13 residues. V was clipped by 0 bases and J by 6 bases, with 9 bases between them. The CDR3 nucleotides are TGTGCCAGCAGCGTAGTGGGGCGGAATGGCTACACCTTC. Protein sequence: CASSVVGRNGYTF.

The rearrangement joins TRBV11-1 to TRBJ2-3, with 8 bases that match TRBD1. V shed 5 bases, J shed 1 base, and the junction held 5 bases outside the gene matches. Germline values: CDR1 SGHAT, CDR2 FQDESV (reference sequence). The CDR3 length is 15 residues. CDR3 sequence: CASSRDRFGTDTQYF. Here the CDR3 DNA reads TGTGCCAGCAGCCGGGACAGGTTTGGCACAGATACGCAGTATTTT. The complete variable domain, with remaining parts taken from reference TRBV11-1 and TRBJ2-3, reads EAEVAQSPRYKITEKSQAVAFWCDPISGHATLYWYRQILGQGPELLVQFQDESVVDDSQLPKDRFSAERLKGVDSTLKIQPAELGDSAMYLCASSRDRFGTDTQYFGPGTRLTVL.

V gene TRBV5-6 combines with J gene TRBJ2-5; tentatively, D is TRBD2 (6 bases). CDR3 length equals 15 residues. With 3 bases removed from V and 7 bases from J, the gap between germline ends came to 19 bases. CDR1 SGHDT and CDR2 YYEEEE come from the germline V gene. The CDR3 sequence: CASSWATAATRTQYF. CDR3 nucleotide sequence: TGTGCCAGCAGCTGGGCTACGGCCGCGACTAGGACCCAGTACTTC.

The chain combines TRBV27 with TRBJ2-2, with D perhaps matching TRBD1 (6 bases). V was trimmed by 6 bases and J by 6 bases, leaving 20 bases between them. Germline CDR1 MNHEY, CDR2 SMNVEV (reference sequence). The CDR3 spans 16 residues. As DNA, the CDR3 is TGTGCCAGCAGCACCGGGACAAGTTCATCTTCCGGGGAGCTGTTTTTT. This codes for CASSTGTSSSSGELFF.

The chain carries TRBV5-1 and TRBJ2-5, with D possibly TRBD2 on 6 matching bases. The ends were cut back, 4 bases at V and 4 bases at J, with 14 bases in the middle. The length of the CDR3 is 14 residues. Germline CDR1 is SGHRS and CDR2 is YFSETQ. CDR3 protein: CASSLIGGTETQYF. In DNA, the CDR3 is TGCGCCAGCAGCCTCATCGGGGGTACAGAGACCCAGTACTTC.

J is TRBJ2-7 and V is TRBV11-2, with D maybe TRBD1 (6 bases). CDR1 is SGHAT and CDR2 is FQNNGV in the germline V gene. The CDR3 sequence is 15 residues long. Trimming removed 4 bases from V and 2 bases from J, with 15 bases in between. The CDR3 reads CASSSTDRPPYEQYF. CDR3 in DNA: TGTGCCAGCAGCTCGACCGACAGGCCCCCCTACGAGCAGTACTTC.

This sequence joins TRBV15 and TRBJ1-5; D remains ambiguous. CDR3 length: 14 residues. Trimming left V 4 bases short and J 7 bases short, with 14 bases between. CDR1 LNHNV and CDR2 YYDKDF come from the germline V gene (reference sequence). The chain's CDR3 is CATSTYGVYQPQHF. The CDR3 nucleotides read TGTGCCACCAGCACCTACGGGGTTTACCAGCCCCAGCATTTT. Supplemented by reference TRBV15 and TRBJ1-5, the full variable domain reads DAMVIQNPRYQVTQFGKPVTLSCSQTLNHNVMYWYQQKSSQAPKLLFHYYDKDFNNEADTPDNFQSRRPNTSFCFLDIRSPGLGDTAMYLCATSTYGVYQPQHFGDGTRLSIL.

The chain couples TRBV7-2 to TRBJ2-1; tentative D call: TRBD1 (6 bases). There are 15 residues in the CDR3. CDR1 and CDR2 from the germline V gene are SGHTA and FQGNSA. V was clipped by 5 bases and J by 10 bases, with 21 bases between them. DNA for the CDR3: TGTGCCAGCAGCCCTCGGAGGATGACAGGCCTAGAGCAGTTCTTC. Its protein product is CASSPRRMTGLEQFF.

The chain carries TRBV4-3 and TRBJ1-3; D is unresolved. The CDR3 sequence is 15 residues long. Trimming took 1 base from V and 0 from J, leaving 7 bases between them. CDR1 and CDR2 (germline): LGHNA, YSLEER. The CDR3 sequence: CASSQGAVSGNTIYF. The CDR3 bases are TGCGCCAGCAGCCAAGGAGCTGTCTCTGGAAACACCATATATTTT.

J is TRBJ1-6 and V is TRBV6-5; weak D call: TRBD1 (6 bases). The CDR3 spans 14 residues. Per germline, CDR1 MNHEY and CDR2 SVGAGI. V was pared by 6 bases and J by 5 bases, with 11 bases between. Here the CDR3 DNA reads TGTGCCAGCAGACAGGGCGACCATAATTCACCCCTCCACTTT. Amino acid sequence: CASRQGDHNSPLHF.

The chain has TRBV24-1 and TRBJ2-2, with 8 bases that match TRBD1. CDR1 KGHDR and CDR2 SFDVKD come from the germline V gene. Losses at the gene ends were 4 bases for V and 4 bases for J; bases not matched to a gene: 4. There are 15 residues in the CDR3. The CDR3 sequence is CATSDWTGPTGELFF. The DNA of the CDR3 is TGTGCCACCAGTGACTGGACAGGGCCCACCGGGGAGCTGTTTTTT.

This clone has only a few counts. The CDR3, as DNA: TGTGCCAGCAGTTCACAGGGGGCGGGAAATGAGCAGTTCTTC. Translation: CASSSQGAGNEQFF. The chain links TRBV6-5 to TRBJ2-1; 9 bases match TRBD1. Germline V gene sequence: CDR1 MNHEY, CDR2 SVGAGI. The CDR3 covers 14 residues. V lost 4 bases to trimming and J lost 7 bases; unmatched junction nucleotides: 5.

CDR3 residues: CASSPGGSGTDTQYF. The CDR3 nucleotides read TGCGCCAGCAGCCCTGGAGGGAGCGGAACAGATACGCAGTATTTT. This chain links TRBV5-1 with TRBJ2-3; TRBD2 might be the D (6 bases). V dropped 4 bases and J dropped 3 bases, with 15 bases sitting between them. Germline CDR1 SGHRS, CDR2 YFSETQ. The CDR3 has 15 residues.

CDR3 amino acids: CASRPFRTGMNTEAFF. Here the CDR3 DNA reads TGTGCAAGTCGCCCGTTCCGGACAGGGATGAACACTGAAGCTTTCTTT. The chain is built from TRBV12-2 and TRBJ1-1; TRBD1 is taken as the D call from the table, unchecked against the DNA. TRBV12-2 is an annotated pseudogene. CDR3 length equals 16 residues.

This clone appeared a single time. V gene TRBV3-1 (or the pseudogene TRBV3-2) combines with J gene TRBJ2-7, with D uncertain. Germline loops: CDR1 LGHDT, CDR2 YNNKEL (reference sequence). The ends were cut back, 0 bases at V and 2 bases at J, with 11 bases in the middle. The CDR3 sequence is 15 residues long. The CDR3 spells CASSQDVRNPYEQYF. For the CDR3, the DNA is TGTGCCAGCAGCCAAGACGTCAGGAACCCCTACGAGCAGTACTTC.

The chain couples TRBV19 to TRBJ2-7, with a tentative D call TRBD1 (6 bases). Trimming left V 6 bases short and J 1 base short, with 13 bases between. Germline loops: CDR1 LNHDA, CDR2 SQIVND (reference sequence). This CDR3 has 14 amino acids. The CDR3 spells CASSGTRLSYEQYF. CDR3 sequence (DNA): TGTGCCAGTAGCGGGACAAGACTTTCCTACGAGCAGTACTTC. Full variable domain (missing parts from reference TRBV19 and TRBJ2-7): DGGITQSPKYLFRKEGQNVTLSCEQNLNHDAMYWYRQDPGQGLRLIYYSQIVNDFQKGDIAEGYSVSREKKESFPLTVTSAQKNPTAFYLCASSGTRLSYEQYFGPGTRLTVT.

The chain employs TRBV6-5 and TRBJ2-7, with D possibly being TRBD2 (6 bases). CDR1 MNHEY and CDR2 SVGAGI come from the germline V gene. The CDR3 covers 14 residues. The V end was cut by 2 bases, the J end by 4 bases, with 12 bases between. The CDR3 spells CASSYGGRAYEQYF. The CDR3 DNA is TGTGCCAGCAGTTACGGGGGGAGAGCGTACGAGCAGTACTTC.